This passage covers 13 T cell receptor beta chains from one sample sequenced in a study of T cell changes during pregnancy in multiple sclerosis. TCRdb's copy holds only in-frame clones and misses some; the assay was immunoSEQ multiplex PCR. The data contain approximately 100,000 clones, just over 90% of them singletons. The sample here was peripheral blood, taken after pregnancy. These receptors originate from a female donor with multiple sclerosis, enrolled in a pregnancy study.

V and J are TRBV7-2 and TRBJ2-7; D gene unclear. Germline CDR1 reads SGHTA; CDR2 reads FQGNSA. Trimming took off 2 bases at V and 7 bases at J, with 12 bases between the two ends. The CDR3 loop spans 13 amino acids. CDR3 sequence reads: CASSLTSAWEQYF. The CDR3, as DNA: TGTGCCAGCAGCTTAACAAGCGCCTGGGAGCAGTACTTC. Drawing the rest from reference TRBV7-2 and TRBJ2-7, the complete variable domain is GAGVSQSPSNKVTEKGKDVELRCDPISGHTALYWYRQSLGQGLEFLIYFQGNSAPDKSGLPSDRFSAERTGGSVSTLTIQRTQQEDSAVYLCASSLTSAWEQYFGPGTRLTVT.

The V gene is TRBV13, the J gene TRBJ1-1, with unresolved D. Germline assignment: CDR1 PRHDT and CDR2 FYEKMQ (reference sequence). V was shortened by 3 bases and J by 1 base, with 3 bases between the two germline ends. The CDR3 has 12 residues. The CDR3, as DNA: TGTGCCAGCAGCTTCAAGAACACTGAAGCTTTCTTT. Translated, it gives CASSFKNTEAFF.

The chain uses TRBV4-1 and TRBJ1-3, with 7 nucleotides matching TRBD1. V was pared by 3 bases and J by 10 bases, with 9 bases of the junction left unmatched. Germline loops: CDR1 MGHRA, CDR2 YSYEKL. The CDR3 is made up of 14 amino acids. CDR3 amino acids: CASSQTGKDSTIYF. CDR3 nucleotides: TGCGCCAGCAGCCAGACAGGGAAAGATAGTACCATATATTTT.

The chain carries TRBV7-2 and TRBJ1-4; D unclear. Germline CDR1 reads SGHTA; CDR2 reads FQGNSA. Trimming stripped 5 bases from V and 5 bases from J, with 9 bases between. The CDR3 runs to 13 residues. The DNA of the CDR3 is TGTGCCAGCAGCCCCAGTGTCAATGAAAAACTGTTTTTT. This gives the protein CASSPSVNEKLFF.

The chain carries TRBV15 and TRBJ2-3, with 11 bases that match TRBD1. The CDR3 spans 15 residues. Per the germline V gene, CDR1 is LNHNV and CDR2 is YYDKDF (reference sequence). J lost 5 bases, V lost 3 bases, and 4 bases had no gene match. Here the CDR3 reads CATSRDRGRGDTQYF. CDR3 in DNA: TGTGCCACCAGCAGGGACAGGGGGCGAGGAGATACGCAGTATTTT.

This clone has a single count. The rearrangement links TRBV11-2 to TRBJ2-7; no definite D call. V lost 1 base, J lost 7 bases, and 8 bases lay in between. CDR3 size: 12 residues. Per the germline V gene, CDR1 is SGHAT and CDR2 is FQNNGV. CDR3: CASSLAKSEQYF. As DNA, the CDR3 is TGTGCCAGCAGCTTAGCGAAGAGTGAGCAGTACTTC.

This rearrangement joins TRBV13 to TRBJ1-5, with D possibly matching TRBD1 (5 bases). V dropped 3 bases and J dropped 6 bases, with 15 bases sitting between them. Germline CDR1 is PRHDT and CDR2 is FYEKMQ (reference sequence). The CDR3 has 15 residues. The CDR3 nucleotides read TGTGCCAGCAGCTTCCAGGGCGTCCAAGGTCAGCCCCAGCATTTT. Amino acids: CASSFQGVQGQPQHF.

This rearrangement joins TRBV7-8 to TRBJ2-1; D is undetermined. The CDR3 loop spans 16 amino acids. CDR1 and CDR2 from the germline V gene are SGHVS and FQNEAQ. V was clipped by 2 bases and J by 0 bases, with 11 bases between them. The CDR3 coding sequence is TGTGCCAGCAGCTTATTTCAGCGCCTCTCCTACAATGAGCAGTTCTTC. Translating gives CASSLFQRLSYNEQFF.

This clone was recorded once. The J gene is TRBJ1-2, the V gene TRBV11-1; 11 nucleotides match TRBD1. CDR3 length: 14 amino acids. Trimming removed 5 bases from V and 6 bases from J; junction bases left unmatched: 5. Germline V gene data show CDR1 as SGHAT and CDR2 as FQDESV (reference sequence). The CDR3 loop is CASSGGQGVDGYTF. The DNA of the CDR3 is TGTGCCAGCAGCGGGGGACAGGGGGTTGATGGCTACACCTTC.

The chain joins TRBV7-9 to TRBJ2-7; TRBD1 aligns across 7 bases. The CDR3 has 15 amino acids. Trimming removed 5 bases from V and 1 base from J; junction bases left unmatched: 8. Germline V gene lookup returns CDR1 SEHNR and CDR2 FQNEAQ (reference sequence). CDR3 coding DNA: TGTGCCAGCAGCCCGAGTGACAGGGTTTCCTACGAGCAGTACTTC. Its protein product is CASSPSDRVSYEQYF. Full variable domain (missing parts from reference TRBV7-9 and TRBJ2-7): DTGVSQNPRHKITKRGQNVTFRCDPISEHNRLYWYRQTLGQGPEFLTYFQNEAQLEKSRLLSDRFSAERPKGSFSTLEIQRTEQGDSAMYLCASSPSDRVSYEQYFGPGTRLTVT.

The chain carries TRBV6-9 and TRBJ1-2; D is unclear. Germline V gene sequence: CDR1 MNHGY, CDR2 SVAAGI. This CDR3 comprises 14 residues. With 1 base removed from V and 2 bases from J, the gap between germline ends came to 8 bases. In DNA, the CDR3 is TGTGCCAGCAGTTATTTAGCGGAAAACTATGGCTACACCTTC. Its protein product is CASSYLAENYGYTF.

This chain links TRBV13 with TRBJ2-7; no clear D gene. This CDR3 spans 14 amino acids. The germline CDR1 and CDR2 sequences are PRHDT and FYEKMQ (reference sequence). V was pared by 0 bases and J by 3 bases, with 9 bases between. In DNA, the CDR3 is TGTGCCAGCAGCTTAGGGTTCAGGATCTACGAGCAGTACTTC. Translation gives CASSLGFRIYEQYF.

The V gene is TRBV9, the J gene TRBJ2-7; 8 bases agree with TRBD1. The V segment lost 4 bases and the J segment 5 bases; nucleotides outside the gene matches: 5. The CDR3 extends over 13 amino acids. The germline CDR1 and CDR2 sequences are SGDLS and YYNGEE. The CDR3 nucleotides are TGTGCCAGCAGCACGGGACAGGAAGACGAGCAGTACTTC. Its protein product is CASSTGQEDEQYF.